Below are 31 T cell receptor beta chains sequenced from a single sample in a study of T-cell reconstitution after alpha-beta-depleted transplantation in children. The TCRbeta library was prepared with unique molecular identifiers. TCRdb used MiXCR to reprocess the PCR reads, holding one entry per CDR3 protein. Of 350,000 to 500,000 distinct CDR3 sequences listed, 43% are singletons. Here the sequenced sample was PBMCs, taken before TCRalphabeta/CD19-depleted stem cell transplant. These TCRs come from a girl aged 2 to 9 with aplastic anemia, due to receive a stem cell transplant.

The rearrangement links TRBV7-2 to TRBJ2-5; tentatively, D is TRBD1 or TRBD2 (5 bases each). The V gene lost 5 bases and the J gene lost 4 bases, with 14 bases spanning the gap. Germline V gene lookup returns CDR1 SGHTA and CDR2 FQGNSA. This CDR3 is built from 14 residues. The CDR3 loop reads CASSTGAGGETQYF. The CDR3 coding sequence is TGTGCCAGCAGCACCGGGGCGGGCGGAGAGACCCAGTACTTC.

This chain joins TRBV5-1 and TRBJ2-5, with a tentative D call TRBD2 (5 bases). Per the germline V gene, CDR1 is SGHRS and CDR2 is YFSETQ. The CDR3 contains 16 residues. V was cut by 3 bases and J by 2 bases, with 17 bases left in between. The CDR3 protein is CASSSSWARGQETQYF. Here the CDR3 DNA reads TGCGCCAGCAGCTCCTCATGGGCACGAGGGCAAGAGACCCAGTACTTC.

V gene TRBV20-1 combines with J gene TRBJ1-1; D remains ambiguous. CDR3 length: 12 amino acids. The germline V and J ends were trimmed by 3 bases and 11 bases, with 16 bases remaining between them. Per the germline V gene, CDR1 is DFQATT and CDR2 is SNEGSKA (reference sequence). The CDR3 here is CSARDGLSRAFF. For the CDR3, the DNA is TGCAGTGCTAGGGATGGGCTCTCTAGGGCTTTCTTT.

The genes are TRBV27 and TRBJ2-6; tentative D call: TRBD2 (5 bases). The germline V gene has CDR1 MNHEY and CDR2 SMNVEV (reference sequence). The CDR3 runs 17 residues. Trimming pared 5 bases from V and 0 bases from J, leaving 14 bases between. Written as DNA, the CDR3 is TGTGCCAGCAGTGGTGGACGGGGATCCTCTGGGGCCAACGTCCTGACTTTC. Residues: CASSGGRGSSGANVLTF.

The chain links TRBV15 to TRBJ1-4; D remains ambiguous. Trimming stripped 3 bases from V and 1 base from J, with 18 bases between. Germline values: CDR1 LNHNV, CDR2 YYDKDF (reference sequence). The CDR3 extends over 18 amino acids. CDR3 protein: CATSRPIGRGGTNEKLFF. CDR3 coding DNA: TGTGCCACCAGCAGGCCGATTGGGAGAGGAGGAACTAATGAAAAACTGTTTTTT.

The chain is built from TRBV7-7 and TRBJ2-1; TRBD2 might be the D (6 bases). Trimming removed 5 bases at V and 5 bases at J, with 13 bases between. Germline CDR1 is SSHAT and CDR2 is FNYEAQ (reference sequence). This CDR3 region has 14 residues. CDR3 protein: CASSRLGLHNEQFF. In nucleotides, the CDR3 is TGTGCCAGCAGCCGACTGGGACTTCACAATGAGCAGTTCTTC.

The CDR3 reads CSAREGQAQETQYF. CDR3 DNA: TGCAGTGCTAGAGAGGGACAGGCTCAAGAGACCCAGTACTTC. The V call is TRBV20-1, the J call TRBJ2-5; 8 bases map to TRBD1. V gave up 0 bases and J gave up 2 bases; unmatched junction bases: 2. Per germline, CDR1 DFQATT and CDR2 SNEGSKA (reference sequence). CDR3 length: 14 residues.

This rearrangement joins TRBV18 to TRBJ1-1; 10 bases are a match to TRBD1. CDR3 length: 16 amino acids. Looked up from germline, CDR1 is KGHSH and CDR2 is LQKENI. V lost 5 bases to trimming and J lost 4 bases; unmatched junction nucleotides: 10. CDR3 in amino acids: CASSTSYGTGVTEAFF. CDR3 nucleotides: TGTGCCAGCTCAACATCTTATGGGACAGGGGTCACTGAAGCTTTCTTT.

This clonotype was counted a few times. The chain couples TRBV4-1 to TRBJ2-7; 10 bases fit TRBD2. The ends lost 2 bases at V and 4 bases at J; junction bases unmatched: 5. This CDR3 comprises 15 residues. Per the germline V gene, CDR1 is MGHRA and CDR2 is YSYEKL. The CDR3 loop is CASSQFSGRGYEQYF. CDR3 sequence (DNA): TGCGCCAGCAGCCAATTCAGCGGGAGGGGATACGAGCAGTACTTC.

This clonotype has a count of ten or more. This chain connects TRBV29-1 to TRBJ1-1; D ambiguous. Germline-derived CDR1 and CDR2 are SQVTM and ANQGSEA. This CDR3 has 12 residues. Trimming removed 6 bases from V and 5 bases from J, with 13 bases in between. The CDR3 DNA follows: TGCAGCGTCCTAAGCGGGAAGACTGAAGCTTTCTTT. This sequence encodes CSVLSGKTEAFF.

The sample holds one count of this clonotype. The chain employs TRBV20-1 and TRBJ1-5; D is ambiguous. Germline V gene lookup returns CDR1 DFQATT and CDR2 SNEGSKA (reference sequence). The V and J ends lost 5 bases and 5 bases respectively, with 10 bases between them. The CDR3 sequence is 12 residues long. CDR3 in DNA: TGCAGTGCTGCGGACCGTGATCAGCCCCAGCATTTT. This codes for CSAADRDQPQHF.

Many counts were recorded for this clonotype. The CDR3 here is CASSVSPPTGGLSYEQYF. The CDR3, as DNA: TGTGCCAGCTCAGTAAGCCCCCCGACAGGGGGCCTCTCCTACGAGCAGTACTTC. This chain joins TRBV18 and TRBJ2-7; TRBD1 aligns across 10 bases. The length of the CDR3 is 18 residues. V lost 5 bases to trimming and J lost 0 bases; unmatched junction nucleotides: 13. Germline assignment: CDR1 KGHSH and CDR2 LQKENI.

The chain couples TRBV6-1 to TRBJ2-3; TRBD1 agrees at 8 bases. After removal of 5 bases from V and 4 bases from J, the junction contained 11 bases not matched to a gene. The CDR3 length is 16 residues. Germline-derived CDR1 and CDR2 are MNHNS and SASEGT. The CDR3 loop is CASSRLTGGGSDTQYF. CDR3 DNA: TGTGCCAGCAGTCGTCTAACAGGGGGAGGATCAGATACGCAGTATTTT.

This clonotype turned up a few times. V gene TRBV2 combines with J gene TRBJ2-7; no firm D call. V was trimmed by 2 bases and J by 4 bases, leaving 12 bases between them. CDR1 is SNHLY and CDR2 is FYNNEI in the germline V gene. The CDR3 consists of 14 residues. Here the CDR3 DNA reads TGTGCCAGCAGTGAAAAGGCGGTTTTGTACGAGCAGTACTTC. Encoded protein: CASSEKAVLYEQYF.

This clonotype has just one count. The CDR3 here is CASSLTGKVVVEETQYF. CDR3 coding DNA: TGTGCCAGCAGCTTAACAGGGAAAGTTGTCGTCGAAGAGACCCAGTACTTC. The chain couples TRBV5-5 to TRBJ2-5; D is perhaps TRBD1 (6 bases). The V end lost 2 bases, the J end lost 3 bases, and 20 bases lay between the germline ends. The CDR3 runs to 17 residues. Germline loops: CDR1 SGHKS, CDR2 YYEKEE (reference sequence).

In its sample, this clonotype was seen a few times. The chain recombines TRBV15 with TRBJ2-7; TRBD1 might be the D (7 bases). Between the trimmed V and J ends, which lost 0 bases and 2 bases, there was a span of 20 bases. The CDR3 length is 18 residues. The germline gives CDR1 LNHNV, CDR2 YYDKDF (reference sequence). This CDR3 is CATSRDLVGSGGTYEQYF. CDR3 nucleotide sequence: TGTGCCACCAGCAGAGATCTAGTAGGGTCAGGGGGGACCTACGAGCAGTACTTC.

The chain employs TRBV12-5 and TRBJ2-5, with D possibly matching TRBD2 (5 bases). Germline V lookup: CDR1 LGHNT, CDR2 FRNRAP. The V and J ends lost 4 bases and 7 bases respectively, with 7 bases between them. This CDR3 is built from 11 residues. CDR3 loop: CASGSGGTQYF. The DNA of the CDR3 is TGTGCTAGTGGTTCCGGAGGGACCCAGTACTTC.

J is TRBJ1-1 and V is TRBV27; D remains unclear. This CDR3 comprises 16 residues. Germline assignment: CDR1 MNHEY and CDR2 SMNVEV (reference sequence). Between the trimmed V and J ends, which lost 5 bases and 1 base, there was a span of 17 bases. In DNA form, the CDR3 reads TGTGCCAGCAGTCCACGGATGGAGGGATGGAACACTGAAGCTTTCTTT. This encodes CASSPRMEGWNTEAFF.

Comment on this clonotype: The junction does not match germline at one end; this may be a read error. The chain couples TRBV20-1 to TRBJ1-4; possible D gene TRBD1, 5 bases. The CDR3 is 17 amino acids. The germline CDR1 and CDR2 sequences are DFQATT and SNEGSKA (reference sequence). CDR3 in amino acids: CCARDPVRGPRDEKLFF. CDR3 bases: TGCTGTGCTAGAGATCCCGTCCGGGGCCCAAGGGATGAAAAACTGTTTTTT.

CDR3 region: CSAQESYEQYF. DNA for the CDR3: TGCAGTGCACAGGAGAGCTACGAGCAGTACTTC. The chain has TRBV20-1 and TRBJ2-7, with D maybe TRBD1 (5 bases). From germline, CDR1 is DFQATT and CDR2 SNEGSKA (reference sequence). CDR3 size: 11 residues. The V gene lost 6 bases and the J gene lost 3 bases, with 9 bases spanning the gap.

At least ten counts were recorded for this clonotype. This sequence joins TRBV12-3 or TRBV12-4 and TRBJ2-1; a weak D match, TRBD2 (6 bases). The length of the CDR3 is 12 residues. Trimming pared 6 bases from V and 8 bases from J, leaving 11 bases between. The CDR3 coding sequence is TGTGCCAGCAGCTTCAGGGACTATGAGCAGTTCTTC. Translated, it gives CASSFRDYEQFF.

The chain links TRBV5-1 to TRBJ1-1, with D possibly TRBD1 on 6 matching bases. Trimming took 4 bases from V and 1 from J, leaving 11 bases between them. CDR3 length equals 14 residues. The V gene's germline CDR1 is SGHRS and CDR2 YFSETQ. In nucleotides, the CDR3 is TGCGCCAGCAGCGTGGACAGCCCGAACACTGAAGCTTTCTTT. Its protein is CASSVDSPNTEAFF.

This sequence joins TRBV7-9 and TRBJ1-4, with D hard to call. V shed 1 base and J shed 5 bases, with 11 bases lying between them. The CDR3 runs to 15 residues. Germline CDR1 reads SEHNR; CDR2 reads FQNEAQ (reference sequence). The CDR3 loop reads CASSLDGVRNEKLFF. In DNA form, the CDR3 reads TGTGCCAGCAGCTTAGACGGGGTACGGAATGAAAAACTGTTTTTT.

This clonotype was picked up many times. The genes are TRBV28 and TRBJ2-7; D might be TRBD1 (6 bases). Trimming took off 5 bases at V and 0 bases at J, with 14 bases between the two ends. The CDR3 runs 15 residues. From germline, CDR1 is MDHEN and CDR2 SYDVKM. CDR3 DNA sequence: TGTGCCAGCAGTGCGACGACAGGCGTCTCCTACGAGCAGTACTTC. It encodes CASSATTGVSYEQYF.

This chain joins TRBV7-2 and TRBJ1-5; 8 bases agree with TRBD1. This CDR3 has 14 amino acids. Germline CDR1 and CDR2: SGHTA and FQGNSA. J gave up 7 bases and V 5 bases, and 7 bases lay outside the gene matches. The CDR3 here is CASSPQGARQPQHF. The CDR3 DNA reads as TGTGCCAGCAGCCCTCAGGGGGCGCGGCAGCCCCAGCATTTT.

This chain uses TRBV20-1 with TRBJ1-3; 11 bases map to TRBD1. This CDR3 contains 14 residues. Looked up from germline, CDR1 is DFQATT and CDR2 is SNEGSKA (reference sequence). The junction had 1 base not matched to a gene; V was cut back by 2 bases and J by 4 bases. The CDR3 coding sequence is TGCAGTGCTAGACGGACAGGGGGCGGAAACACCATATATTTT. It translates to CSARRTGGGNTIYF.

This clonotype appeared a few times. V usage is TRBV7-2 and J usage is TRBJ2-7; D is unresolved. Germline V gene lookup returns CDR1 SGHTA and CDR2 FQGNSA. This CDR3 comprises 12 residues. Trimming removed 5 bases from V and 7 bases from J, with 12 bases in between. The CDR3: CASSESWREQYF. The CDR3 DNA follows: TGTGCCAGCAGCGAGAGCTGGCGGGAGCAGTACTTC.

The rearrangement joins TRBV9 to TRBJ2-7; D gene ambiguous. Trimming took off 2 bases at V and 6 bases at J, with 15 bases between the two ends. The CDR3 has 14 residues. CDR1 is SGDLS and CDR2 is YYNGEE in the germline V gene. CDR3 in DNA: TGTGCCAGCAGCGTTAGCCTTGGTAGCAGCGAGCAGTACTTC. Translation gives CASSVSLGSSEQYF.

Comment on this clonotype: This could be a read error, since a much larger clone is one nucleotide away. V gene TRBV10-3 combines with J gene TRBJ2-2; TRBD2 aligns across 9 bases. Germline V gene data show CDR1 as ENHRY and CDR2 as SYGVKD. This CDR3 has 17 residues. Trimming removed 6 bases from V and 6 bases from J; junction bases left unmatched: 14. The CDR3 protein is CAIRGGSGRENAGELFF. The DNA for the CDR3 is TGTGCCATCAGGGGCGGTAGCGGGAGAGAAAACGCCGGGGAGCTGTTTTTT.

The V gene is TRBV10-3, the J gene TRBJ2-7; 9 bases are a match to TRBD2. The CDR3 is 14 residues long. Germline CDR1 and CDR2: ENHRY and SYGVKD. V was pared by 5 bases and J by 5 bases, with 7 bases of the junction left unmatched. This CDR3 is CAISTGAGGNEQYF. The CDR3 DNA reads TGTGCCATCAGTACCGGGGCGGGGGGGAACGAGCAGTACTTC.

This clonotype was found a few times. The chain links TRBV7-3 to TRBJ2-7; 10 nucleotides align to TRBD2. J lost 3 bases, V lost 5 bases, and 16 bases had no gene match. Germline CDR1 SGHTA, CDR2 FQGTGA. The CDR3 is 18 amino acids. Written as DNA, the CDR3 is TGTGCCAGCAGCCGCCGGGGGGCGGCTAGCGGGGGAGTCTACGAGCAGTACTTC. It translates to CASSRRGAASGGVYEQYF.